This T cell receptor beta chain was profiled in a study of Ad26.COV2.S vaccination and SARS-CoV-2 variants. Study context: Doses of Ad26.COV2.S were injected into muscle once or twice, 56 days apart.

Treatment noted: 15 to 20 received Ad26.COV2.S at low or high dose, single or two shots; roughly five received placebo; per-sample allocation not given. Sample collection was performed on day 63 after the first vaccine or placebo injection. Donation came from an adult in Boston who was aged 18-55 years. Of note for this clone: What it binds is unknown.

Findings of the study overall: With respect to non-spike TCR breadth, vaccine and placebo recipients were similar.

Repertoires were generated with immunoSEQ multiplex PCR, while TCRdb's copy carries only in-frame clones and drops some. This table has around 450,000 clones, 88% appearing once. CDR3 length: 16 amino acids. CDR1 is SNHLY and CDR2 is FYNNEI in the germline V gene. V dropped 6 bases and J dropped 4; count of bases not matched to a gene: 11. V and J are TRBV2 and TRBJ2-7; TRBD1 agrees at 11 bases. This clonotype originated in a person aged 18-65 years who received the Ad26.COV2.S COVID-19 vaccine or a placebo. This specimen consisted of peripheral blood, obtained in a trial of Ad26.COV2.S vaccine versus placebo. The CDR3 loop is CASSPPGGQGAYEQYF. The DNA for the CDR3 is TGTGCCAGCAGCCCGCCGGGAGGACAGGGGGCATACGAGCAGTACTTC.